The sequence of this TCR beta chain was determined in a study of T cells after yellow fever vaccination. Study-level information: Fractions low in cell number were prepared with SMART-Seq v4 Ultra Low Input. Findings and limits, study-wide: Repertoires sorted by FACS could include abundant clonotypes that are contaminants from the bulk population. Post-booster reappearance was seen for most primary-vaccination clones (roughly 96% CD4, around 89% CD8).

Universal primer sites and UMIs were introduced during 5'RACE template-switching synthesis of TCR cDNA. TCRdb re-analysed the 5' RACE reads in MiXCR, keeping a single row per CDR3 protein. The data hold hundreds of thousands of distinct CDR3 sequences, with 7% to 9% observed a single time. CDR3 size: 12 residues. The germline CDR1 and CDR2 sequences are SNHLY and FYNNEI. Trimming cost V 10 bases and J 3 bases, with 12 bases left between them. As concerns this clonotype: Antigen specificity is unknown.

V usage is TRBV2 and J usage is TRBJ2-5; TRBD1 might be the D (6 bases). The sequence derives from a young man who received the YFV17D yellow fever vaccine. The sequences come from PBMCs, collected around 45 days after the first yellow fever vaccination. The CDR3 spells CATSEGEETQYF. CDR3 coding DNA: TGTGCCACCTCCGAGGGGGAAGAGACCCAGTACTTC.